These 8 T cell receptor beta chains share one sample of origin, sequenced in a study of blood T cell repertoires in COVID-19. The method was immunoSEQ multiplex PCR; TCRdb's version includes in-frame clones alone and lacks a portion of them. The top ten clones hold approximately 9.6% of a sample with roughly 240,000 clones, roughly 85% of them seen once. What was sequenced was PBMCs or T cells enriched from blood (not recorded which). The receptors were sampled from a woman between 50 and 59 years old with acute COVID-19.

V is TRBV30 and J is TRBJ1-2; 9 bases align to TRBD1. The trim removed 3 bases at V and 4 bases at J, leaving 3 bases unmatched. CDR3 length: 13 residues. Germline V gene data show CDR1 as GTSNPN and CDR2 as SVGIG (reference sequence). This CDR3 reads CAWRGTGPYGYTF. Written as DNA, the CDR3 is TGTGCCTGGAGGGGGACAGGGCCCTATGGCTACACCTTC.

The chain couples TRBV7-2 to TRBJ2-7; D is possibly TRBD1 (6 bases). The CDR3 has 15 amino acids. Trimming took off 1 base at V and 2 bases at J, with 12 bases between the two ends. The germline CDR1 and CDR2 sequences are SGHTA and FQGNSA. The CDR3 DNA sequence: TGTGCCAGCAGCTTAGGGGGCAGGGGCGCCTACGAGCAGTACTTC. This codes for CASSLGGRGAYEQYF.

CDR3 bases: TGTGCCAGCAGCCCCGGCCGGGGGGGAGAGACCCAGTACTTC. Translated: CASSPGRGGETQYF. The rearrangement uses TRBV13 and TRBJ2-5; 8 bases map to TRBD2. The V segment lost 5 bases and the J segment 4 bases; nucleotides outside the gene matches: 6. Germline values: CDR1 PRHDT, CDR2 FYEKMQ (reference sequence). The CDR3 contains 14 residues.

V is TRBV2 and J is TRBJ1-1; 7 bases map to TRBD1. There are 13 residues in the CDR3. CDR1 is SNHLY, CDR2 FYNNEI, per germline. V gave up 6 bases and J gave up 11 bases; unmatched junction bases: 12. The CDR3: CASRNDRDQGAFF. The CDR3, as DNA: TGTGCCAGCAGAAATGACAGGGACCAGGGTGCTTTCTTT.

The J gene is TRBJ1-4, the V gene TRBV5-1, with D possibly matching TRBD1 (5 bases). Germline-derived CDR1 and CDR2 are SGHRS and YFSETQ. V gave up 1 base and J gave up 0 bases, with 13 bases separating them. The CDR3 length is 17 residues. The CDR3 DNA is TGCGCCAGCAGCTTGTCGCTCAGGGTAGCAACTAATGAAAAACTGTTTTTT. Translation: CASSLSLRVATNEKLFF.

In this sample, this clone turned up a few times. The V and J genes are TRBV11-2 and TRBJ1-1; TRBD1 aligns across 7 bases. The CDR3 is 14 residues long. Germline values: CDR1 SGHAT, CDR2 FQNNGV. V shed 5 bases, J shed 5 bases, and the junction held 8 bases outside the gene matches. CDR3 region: CASSVRTGGTEAFF. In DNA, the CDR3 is TGTGCCAGCAGCGTTCGGACAGGCGGGACTGAAGCTTTCTTT. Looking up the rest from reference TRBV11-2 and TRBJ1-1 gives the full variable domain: EAGVAQSPRYKIIEKRQSVAFWCNPISGHATLYWYQQILGQGPKLLIQFQNNGVVDDSQLPKDRFSAERLKGVDSTLKIQPAKLEDSAVYLCASSVRTGGTEAFFGQGTRLTVV.

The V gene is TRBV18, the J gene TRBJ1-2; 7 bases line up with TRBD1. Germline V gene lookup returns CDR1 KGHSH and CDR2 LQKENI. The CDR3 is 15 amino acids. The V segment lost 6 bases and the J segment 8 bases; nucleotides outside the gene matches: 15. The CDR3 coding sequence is TGTGCCAGCTCTCCATCGACAGGGAAAGTGGAGGGCTACACCTTC. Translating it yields CASSPSTGKVEGYTF.

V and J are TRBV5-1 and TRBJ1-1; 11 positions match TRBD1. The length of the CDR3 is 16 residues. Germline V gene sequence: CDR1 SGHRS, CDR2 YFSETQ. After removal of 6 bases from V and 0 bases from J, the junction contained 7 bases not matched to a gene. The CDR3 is CASTLGTGGMNTEAFF. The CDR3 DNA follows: TGCGCCAGCACGTTGGGGACAGGGGGGATGAACACTGAAGCTTTCTTT.